This is a list of T cell receptor beta chains from one sample in a study of shared clonotypes between healthy human individuals. The method was immunoSEQ multiplex PCR; TCRdb's version includes in-frame clones alone and lacks a portion of them. The sample comprises approximately 530,000 clones, around 95% of which are singletons, and 0.055% to 0.075% rests with the top ten. The sequenced material came from naive CD4+ T cells sorted from blood. Receptors were obtained from a woman aged 25 to 45 in good health. Each CDR3 is given with its conserved first and last residue. The D gene is left open where the match is weak. Expanded clones get a size class; other rows say once, few or many, or leave the size out.

length: 15
size: once
V: TRBV18
D: TRBD2
J: TRBJ2-7
DNA: TGTGCCAGCTCACGACAGACGGGAGGATCCTACGAGCAGTACTTC
CDR3: CASSRQTGGSYEQYF

length: 11
size: -
V: TRBV12-5
D: -
J: TRBJ2-7
DNA: TGTGCTAGTGAACCCTCCTGGGAGCAGTACTTC
CDR3: CASEPSWEQYF

length: 18
size: -
V: TRBV21-1
D: -
J: TRBJ2-3
DNA: TGTGCCAGCAGCAACTCGGGCGGCGGGAGACTTTGGGCAGATACGCAGTATTTT
CDR3: CASSNSGGGRLWADTQYF

length: 14
size: -
V: TRBV28
D: -
J: TRBJ2-7
DNA: TGTGCCAGCACGACCGGGGGCGCCTCCTACGAGCAGTACTTC
CDR3: CASTTGGASYEQYF

length: 13
size: -
V: TRBV19
D: -
J: TRBJ2-5
DNA: TGTGCCAGTAGTATACAAGGGATTGAGACCCAGTACTTC
CDR3: CASSIQGIETQYF

length: 16
size: -
V: TRBV15
D: TRBD1
J: TRBJ1-3
DNA: TGTGCCACCAGCAGAGGGGGGACAGGGGGCCGAAACACCATATATTTT
CDR3: CATSRGGTGGRNTIYF

length: 13
size: -
V: TRBV10-1
D: -
J: TRBJ2-3
DNA: TGCGCCACCACGGACCCTGCAACTAGCACGCAGTATTTT
CDR3: CATTDPATSTQYF

length: 11
size: -
V: TRBV10-3
D: -
J: TRBJ2-7
DNA: TGTGCCATCAGTGGGACCTACGAGCAGTACTTC
CDR3: CAISGTYEQYF

length: 13
size: -
V: TRBV6-1
D: -
J: TRBJ2-7
DNA: TGTGCCAGCCTCCGACAGGAGCCCTACGAGCAGTACTTC
CDR3: CASLRQEPYEQYF

length: 13
size: -
V: TRBV11-2
D: -
J: TRBJ1-2
DNA: TGTGCCAGCAGCGAGCAAGAACTCTATGGCTACACCTTC
CDR3: CASSEQELYGYTF

length: 14
size: -
V: TRBV5-1
D: TRBD2
J: TRBJ2-5
DNA: TGCGCCAGCAGACAAGGGACTAGCGTAGAGACCCAGTACTTC
CDR3: CASRQGTSVETQYF

length: 14
size: -
V: TRBV27
D: -
J: TRBJ1-5
DNA: TGTGCCAGCAGTTTTGCAGGGAGCAATCAGCCCCAGCATTTT
CDR3: CASSFAGSNQPQHF

length: 16
size: -
V: TRBV5-8
D: TRBD1
J: TRBJ1-5
DNA: TGTGCCAGCAGCCTCGACAGGGGGAATCGGAATCAGCCCCAGCATTTT
CDR3: CASSLDRGNRNQPQHF

length: 20
size: -
V: TRBV15
D: TRBD2
J: TRBJ2-7
DNA: TGTGCCACCAGCAGAAAACCGGGACTAGCGGCACTTTCCCCCTCCTACGAGCAGTACTTC
CDR3: CATSRKPGLAALSPSYEQYF

length: 14
size: -
V: TRBV28
D: -
J: TRBJ2-7
DNA: TGTGCCAGCATTGGAGCCGGGACCACCTACGAGCAGTACTTC
CDR3: CASIGAGTTYEQYF

length: 15
size: -
V: TRBV9
D: TRBD2
J: TRBJ2-7
DNA: TGTGCCAGCGGCCGTGGGACTAGCGGTAACTACGAGCAGTACTTC
CDR3: CASGRGTSGNYEQYF

length: 14
size: -
V: TRBV18
D: -
J: TRBJ2-6
DNA: TGTGCCAGCTCACCGGATTTTGGGGCCAACGTCCTGACTTTC
CDR3: CASSPDFGANVLTF

length: 13
size: -
V: TRBV29-1
D: -
J: TRBJ1-2
DNA: TGCAGCGTTGAAGTTCAAGGGAACTATGGCTACACCTTC
CDR3: CSVEVQGNYGYTF

length: 16
size: -
V: TRBV19
D: -
J: TRBJ2-6
DNA: TGTGCCAGTAGTATACAGCTATTCTCTGGGGCCAACGTCCTGACTTTC
CDR3: CASSIQLFSGANVLTF

length: 15
size: -
V: TRBV4-1
D: TRBD2
J: TRBJ2-5
DNA: TGCGCCAGCAGCCAAGCGGGACTAGCGAGGGAGACCCAGTACTTC
CDR3: CASSQAGLARETQYF

length: 15
size: -
V: TRBV18
D: -
J: TRBJ1-2
DNA: TGTGCCAGCTCACTACCCGGGTCGGGGAACTATGGCTACACCTTC
CDR3: CASSLPGSGNYGYTF

length: 15
size: -
V: TRBV11-1
D: TRBD1
J: TRBJ1-1
DNA: TGTGCCAGCAGCAGGGCCGGGACAGGGGGCACTGAAGCTTTCTTT
CDR3: CASSRAGTGGTEAFF

length: 16
size: -
V: TRBV4-1
D: -
J: TRBJ2-7
DNA: TGCGCCAGCAGCCAAGATCAGGGGACGGTCTCCTACGAGCAGTACTTC
CDR3: CASSQDQGTVSYEQYF

length: 13
size: -
V: TRBV16
D: -
J: TRBJ2-7
DNA: TGTGCCAGCAGCCAATCAATGGGTTACGAGCAGTACTTC
CDR3: CASSQSMGYEQYF

length: 16
size: -
V: TRBV27
D: -
J: TRBJ1-2
DNA: TGTGCCAGCAGTTTATCGTCGGGGTTCTCCAACTATGGCTACACCTTC
CDR3: CASSLSSGFSNYGYTF